Shown below are 13 T cell receptor beta chains from a single sample sequenced in a study of blood T cells in healthy people across ages. Using a J-beta primer mix together with a sample-barcoded 5' primer, a second PCR was run for roughly 6 to 11 cycles. A single record per CDR3 protein comes from TCRdb applying MiXCR to the 5' RACE reads. The data show approximately 730,000 distinct CDR3 sequences, 43% seen once. Sequencing was carried out using blood. The source of these receptors is an older woman in good health.

The chain combines TRBV5-1 with TRBJ2-1; a possible D gene is TRBD2 (5 bases). Germline values: CDR1 SGHRS, CDR2 YFSETQ. The CDR3 runs 13 residues. The V gene lost 6 bases and the J gene lost 0 bases, with 7 bases spanning the gap. The CDR3 sequence: CASMGVSYNEQFF. Written as DNA, the CDR3 is TGCGCCAGCATGGGAGTCTCCTACAATGAGCAGTTCTTC.

The CDR3 loop reads CATSRDGHSNEKLFF. CDR3 coding DNA: TGTGCCACCAGCAGAGACGGGCACTCTAATGAAAAACTGTTTTTT. This chain joins TRBV15 and TRBJ1-4; D is undetermined. Between the trimmed V and J ends, which lost 0 bases and 3 bases, there was a span of 8 bases. CDR3 length: 15 residues. Germline CDR1 reads LNHNV; CDR2 reads YYDKDF (reference sequence).

The CDR3 sequence is CASSPVLYREGRTTGYTF. The CDR3 coding sequence is TGTGCCAGCAGCCCCGTACTCTACAGGGAAGGCAGGACTACCGGCTACACCTTC. The rearrangement joins TRBV5-6 to TRBJ1-2; a possible D gene is TRBD1 (6 bases). Deletions cut 4 bases from V and 8 bases from J, with 30 bases between. Germline-derived CDR1 and CDR2 are SGHDT and YYEEEE. The CDR3 totals 18 residues.

Concerning this clonotype itself: A much larger clone lies one base from this, so it may be a read error. CDR3 in amino acids: CASSLGPRGTYNEEFF. In DNA, the CDR3 is TGCGCCAGCAGCTTGGGACCGCGGGGTACCTACAATGAGGAGTTCTTC. The V gene is TRBV5-1, the J gene TRBJ2-1; maybe TRBD2 (6 bases). This CDR3 is built from 16 residues. The germline CDR1 and CDR2 sequences are SGHRS and YFSETQ.

The rearrangement uses TRBV3-1 and TRBJ2-7; no clear D gene. This CDR3 region has 11 residues. V dropped 1 base and J dropped 5 bases, with 3 bases sitting between them. Germline V lookup: CDR1 LGHDT, CDR2 YNNKEL (reference sequence). The CDR3 region has the DNA TGTGCCAGCAGCCAAGTGAACGAGCAGTACTTC. This gives the protein CASSQVNEQYF.

This chain joins TRBV20-1 and TRBJ2-1, with 11 positions matching TRBD2. With 6 bases clipped from V and 9 bases from J, the junction kept 7 bases outside the gene matches. Germline-derived CDR1 and CDR2 are DFQATT and SNEGSKA (reference sequence). This CDR3 is built from 13 residues. CDR3 nucleotides: TGCAGTGCCTTAGCGGGAGGGGTGGGTGAGCAGTTCTTC. It yields the protein CSALAGGVGEQFF.

The rearrangement uses TRBV20-1 and TRBJ2-2; either TRBD1 or TRBD2 may supply D (5 bases each). Trimming removed 4 bases at V and 5 bases at J, with 14 bases between. The CDR3 runs to 14 residues. The germline V gene has CDR1 DFQATT and CDR2 SNEGSKA (reference sequence). The CDR3 loop reads CSATTSEGTGELFF. CDR3 nucleotide sequence: TGCAGTGCTACCACGAGCGAGGGGACCGGGGAGCTGTTTTTT.

The CDR3 DNA reads as TGTGCCAGCAGGAGGGAGGGGATAAAGACCCAGTACTTC. Protein product: CASRREGIKTQYF. This chain links TRBV2 with TRBJ2-5; 7 nucleotides match TRBD2. V shed 6 bases and J 6 bases; nucleotides not matched to a gene: 7. Germline V gene data show CDR1 as SNHLY and CDR2 as FYNNEI. The CDR3 extends over 13 amino acids. Variable domain in full (rest from reference TRBV2 and TRBJ2-5): EPEVTQTPSHQVTQMGQEVILRCVPISNHLYFYWYRQILGQKVEFLVSFYNNEISEKSEIFDDQFSVERPDGSNFTLKIRSTKLEDSAMYFCASRREGIKTQYFGPGTRLLVL.

This chain connects TRBV6-2 or TRBV6-3 to TRBJ2-2, with no clear D. Germline-derived CDR1 and CDR2 are MNHEY and SVGEGT. The CDR3 consists of 15 residues. Between the trimmed V and J ends, which lost 4 bases and 3 bases, there was a span of 12 bases. The CDR3: CASSLQDTYTGELFF. In nucleotides, the CDR3 is TGTGCCAGCAGTTTACAAGACACTTACACCGGGGAGCTGTTTTTT.

A single count supports this clonotype. This chain uses TRBV29-1 with TRBJ1-3; a weak D match, TRBD1 (5 bases). The V end lost 5 bases, the J end lost 0 bases, and 8 bases lay between the germline ends. Germline V gene sequence: CDR1 SQVTM, CDR2 ANQGSEA. The CDR3 runs 13 residues. The CDR3 is CSVRGNSGNTIYF. The CDR3 DNA follows: TGCAGCGTTCGGGGCAACTCTGGAAACACCATATATTTT.

The chain has TRBV7-2 and TRBJ2-3; 7 nucleotides match TRBD1. This CDR3 is 14 amino acids long. CDR1 is SGHTA and CDR2 is FQGNSA in the germline V gene. V gave up 5 bases and J gave up 13 bases; unmatched junction bases: 15. This chain's CDR3 is CASSVSGQVQGEYF. As DNA, the CDR3 is TGTGCCAGCAGCGTCTCCGGACAGGTCCAAGGAGAGTATTTT.

This clonotype was found a few times. This chain uses TRBV11-2 with TRBJ2-7; possibly TRBD1 for D (6 bases). CDR3 size: 14 residues. Germline assignment: CDR1 SGHAT and CDR2 FQNNGV. V was trimmed by 1 base and J by 3 bases, leaving 10 bases between them. CDR3 region: CASSLGQELYEQYF. The CDR3 DNA sequence: TGTGCCAGCAGCTTAGGACAGGAACTCTACGAGCAGTACTTC.

This clonotype was detected many times. This CDR3 reads CASSPQTDYGYTF. The DNA for the CDR3 is TGTGCCAGCAGTCCCCAGACGGACTATGGCTACACCTTC. The rearrangement uses TRBV12-3 or TRBV12-4 and TRBJ1-2; the D is unclear. This CDR3 is built from 13 residues. Trimming removed 5 bases at V and 3 bases at J, with 10 bases between.